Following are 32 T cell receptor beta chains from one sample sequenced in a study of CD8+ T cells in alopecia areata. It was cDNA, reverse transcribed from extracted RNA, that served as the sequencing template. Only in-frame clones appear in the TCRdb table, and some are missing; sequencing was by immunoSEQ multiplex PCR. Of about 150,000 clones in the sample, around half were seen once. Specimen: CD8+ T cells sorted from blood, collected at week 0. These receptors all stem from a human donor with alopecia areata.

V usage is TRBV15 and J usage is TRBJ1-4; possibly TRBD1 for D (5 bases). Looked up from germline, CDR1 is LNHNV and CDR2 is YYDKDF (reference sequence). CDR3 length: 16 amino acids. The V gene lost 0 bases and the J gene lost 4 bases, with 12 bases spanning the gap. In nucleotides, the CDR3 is TGTGCCACCAGCAGAGATCGACAGCAGTTTAATGAAAAACTGTTTTTT. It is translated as CATSRDRQQFNEKLFF.

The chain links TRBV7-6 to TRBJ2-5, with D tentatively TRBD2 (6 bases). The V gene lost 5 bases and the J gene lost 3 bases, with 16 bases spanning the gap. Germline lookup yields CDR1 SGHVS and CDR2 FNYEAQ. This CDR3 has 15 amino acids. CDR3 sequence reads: CASSDSGDSKETQYF. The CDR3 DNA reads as TGTGCCAGCAGCGACTCCGGGGACTCAAAAGAGACCCAGTACTTC.

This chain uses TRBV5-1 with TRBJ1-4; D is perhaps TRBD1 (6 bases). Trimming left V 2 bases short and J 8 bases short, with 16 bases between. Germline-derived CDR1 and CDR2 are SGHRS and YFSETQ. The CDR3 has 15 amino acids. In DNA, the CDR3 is TGCGCCAGCAGCTTCGAGGCGCCAGGGGTCGAAAAACTGTTTTTT. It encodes CASSFEAPGVEKLFF.

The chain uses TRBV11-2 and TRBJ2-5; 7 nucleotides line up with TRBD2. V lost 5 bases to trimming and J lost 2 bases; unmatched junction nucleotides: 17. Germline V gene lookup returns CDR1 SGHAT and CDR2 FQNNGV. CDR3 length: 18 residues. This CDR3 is CASSPDFLAEFYQETQYF. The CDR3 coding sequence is TGTGCCAGCAGCCCGGACTTCCTAGCGGAGTTTTATCAAGAGACCCAGTACTTC.

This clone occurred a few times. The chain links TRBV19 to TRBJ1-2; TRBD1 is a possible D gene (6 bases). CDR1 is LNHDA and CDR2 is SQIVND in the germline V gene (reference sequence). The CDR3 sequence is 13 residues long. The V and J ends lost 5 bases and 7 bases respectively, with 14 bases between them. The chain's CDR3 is CASSPPLRGGYTF. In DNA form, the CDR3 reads TGTGCCAGTAGTCCCCCACTCAGGGGTGGCTACACCTTC.

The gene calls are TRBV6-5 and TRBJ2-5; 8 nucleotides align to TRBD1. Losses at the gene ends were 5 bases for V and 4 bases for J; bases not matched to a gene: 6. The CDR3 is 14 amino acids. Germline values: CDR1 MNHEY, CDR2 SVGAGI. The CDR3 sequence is CASSTGQGGETQYF. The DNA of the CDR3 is TGTGCCAGCAGTACCGGACAGGGCGGAGAGACCCAGTACTTC.

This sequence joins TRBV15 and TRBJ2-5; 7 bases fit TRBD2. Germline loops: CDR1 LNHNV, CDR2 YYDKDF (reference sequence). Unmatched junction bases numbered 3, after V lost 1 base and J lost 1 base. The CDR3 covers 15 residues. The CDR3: CATSRVAGVQETQYF. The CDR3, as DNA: TGTGCCACCAGCAGAGTCGCGGGGGTCCAAGAGACCCAGTACTTC.

CDR3 amino acids: CASGAPYRAYEQYF. CDR3 bases: TGTGCTAGTGGGGCCCCTTACAGGGCCTACGAGCAGTACTTC. The rearrangement joins TRBV12-5 to TRBJ2-7; tentatively, D is TRBD1 (6 bases). The CDR3 loop spans 14 amino acids. Germline assignment: CDR1 LGHNT and CDR2 FRNRAP. The germline V and J ends were trimmed by 6 bases and 2 bases, with 14 bases remaining between them. The variable domain in full, completed from reference TRBV12-5 and TRBJ2-7, reads DARVTQTPRHKVTEMGQEVTMRCQPILGHNTVFWYRQTMMQGLELLAYFRNRAPLDDSGMPKDRFSAEMPDATLATLKIQPSEPRDSAVYFCASGAPYRAYEQYFGPGTRLTVT.

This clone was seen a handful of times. In DNA form, the CDR3 reads TGTGCCAGCTCTGACTCGGACAGGACTCCGAAGGAGACCCAGTACTTC. This encodes CASSDSDRTPKETQYF. The gene calls are TRBV27 and TRBJ2-5; 7 positions match TRBD1. Losses at the gene ends were 8 bases for V and 5 bases for J; bases not matched to a gene: 17. This CDR3 has 16 amino acids. Germline CDR1 and CDR2: MNHEY and SMNVEV (reference sequence).

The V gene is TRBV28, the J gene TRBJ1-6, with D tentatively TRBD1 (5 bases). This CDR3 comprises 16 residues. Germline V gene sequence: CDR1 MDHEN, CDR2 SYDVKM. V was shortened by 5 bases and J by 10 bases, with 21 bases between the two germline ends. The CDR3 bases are TGTGCCAGCAGTACCCGGGGGGGGATTATGAGATCACCCCTCCACTTT. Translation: CASSTRGGIMRSPLHF.

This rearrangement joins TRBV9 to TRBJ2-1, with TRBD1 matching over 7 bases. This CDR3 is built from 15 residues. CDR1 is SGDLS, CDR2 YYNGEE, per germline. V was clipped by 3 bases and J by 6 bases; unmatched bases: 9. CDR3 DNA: TGTGCCAGCAGCGCAACAGGGGATGGGGCCAATGAGCAGTTCTTC. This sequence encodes CASSATGDGANEQFF.

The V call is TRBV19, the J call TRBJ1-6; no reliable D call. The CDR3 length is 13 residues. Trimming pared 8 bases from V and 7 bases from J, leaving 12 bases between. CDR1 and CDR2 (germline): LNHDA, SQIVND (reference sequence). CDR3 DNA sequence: TGTGCCAGTCACCCTGACCGAAATTCACCCCTCCACTTT. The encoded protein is CASHPDRNSPLHF.

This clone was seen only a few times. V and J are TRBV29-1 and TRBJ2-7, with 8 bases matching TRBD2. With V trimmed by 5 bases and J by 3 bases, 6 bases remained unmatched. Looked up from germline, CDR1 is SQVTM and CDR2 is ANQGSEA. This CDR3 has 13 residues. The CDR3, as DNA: TGCAGCGTTATTCGGGGGGGCAGCTACGAGCAGTACTTC. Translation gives CSVIRGGSYEQYF.

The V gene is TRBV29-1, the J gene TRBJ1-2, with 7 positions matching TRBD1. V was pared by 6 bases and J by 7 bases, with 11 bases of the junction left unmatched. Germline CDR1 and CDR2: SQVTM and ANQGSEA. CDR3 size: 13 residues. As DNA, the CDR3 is TGCAGCGTCGCTCCGGGACAGAACAGTGGCTACACCTTC. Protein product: CSVAPGQNSGYTF. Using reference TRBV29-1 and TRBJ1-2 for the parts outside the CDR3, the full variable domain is SAVISQKPSRDICQRGTSLTIQCQVDSQVTMMFWYRQQPGQSLTLIATANQGSEATYESGFVIDKFPISRPNLTFSTLTVSNMSPEDSSIYLCSVAPGQNSGYTFGSGTRLTVV.

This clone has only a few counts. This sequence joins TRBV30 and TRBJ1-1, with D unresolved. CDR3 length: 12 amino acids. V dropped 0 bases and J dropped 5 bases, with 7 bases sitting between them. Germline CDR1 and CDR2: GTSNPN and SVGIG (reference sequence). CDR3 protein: CAWSVFETEAFF. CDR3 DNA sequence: TGTGCCTGGAGTGTGTTCGAGACTGAAGCTTTCTTT.

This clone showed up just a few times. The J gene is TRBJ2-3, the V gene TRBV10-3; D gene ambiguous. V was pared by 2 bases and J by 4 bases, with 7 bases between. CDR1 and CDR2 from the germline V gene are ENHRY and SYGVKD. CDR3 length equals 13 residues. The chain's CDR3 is CAISEARADTQYF. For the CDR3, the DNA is TGTGCCATCAGTGAGGCACGTGCAGATACGCAGTATTTT.

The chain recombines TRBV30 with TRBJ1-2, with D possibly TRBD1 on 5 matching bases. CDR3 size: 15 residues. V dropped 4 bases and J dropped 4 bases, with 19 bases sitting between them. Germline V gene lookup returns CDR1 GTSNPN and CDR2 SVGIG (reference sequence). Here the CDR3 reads CAWIGPQGYPYGYTF. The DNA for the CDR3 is TGTGCCTGGATTGGGCCCCAGGGTTACCCCTATGGCTACACCTTC.

The CDR3 spells CASSLPGFLGSVKQYF. For the CDR3, the DNA is TGCGCCAGCAGCCTCCCCGGGTTCTTAGGTTCGGTGAAGCAGTACTTC. This chain uses TRBV4-3 with TRBJ2-7, with unresolved D. The CDR3 length is 16 residues. V shed 4 bases and J shed 8 bases, with 24 bases lying between them. Germline values: CDR1 LGHNA, CDR2 YSLEER.

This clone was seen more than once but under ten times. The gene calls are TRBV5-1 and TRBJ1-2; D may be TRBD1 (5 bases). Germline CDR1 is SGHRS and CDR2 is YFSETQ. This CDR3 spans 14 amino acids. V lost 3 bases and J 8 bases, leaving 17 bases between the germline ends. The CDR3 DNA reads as TGCGCCAGCAGCTCCACGGGACCCCTCGGCGGCTACACCTTC. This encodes CASSSTGPLGGYTF.

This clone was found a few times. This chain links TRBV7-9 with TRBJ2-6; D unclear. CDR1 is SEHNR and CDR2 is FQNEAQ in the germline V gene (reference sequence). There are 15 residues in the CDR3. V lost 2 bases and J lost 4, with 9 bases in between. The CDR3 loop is CASSLTQWGANVLTF. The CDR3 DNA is TGTGCCAGCAGCTTAACGCAGTGGGGGGCCAACGTCCTGACTTTC.

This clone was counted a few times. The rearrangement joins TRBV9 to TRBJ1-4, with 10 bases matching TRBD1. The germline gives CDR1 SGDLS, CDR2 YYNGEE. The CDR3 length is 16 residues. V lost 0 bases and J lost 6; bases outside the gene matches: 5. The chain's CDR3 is CASSVGLGTGDEKLFF. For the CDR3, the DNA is TGTGCCAGCAGCGTAGGCCTTGGGACAGGGGATGAAAAACTGTTTTTT.

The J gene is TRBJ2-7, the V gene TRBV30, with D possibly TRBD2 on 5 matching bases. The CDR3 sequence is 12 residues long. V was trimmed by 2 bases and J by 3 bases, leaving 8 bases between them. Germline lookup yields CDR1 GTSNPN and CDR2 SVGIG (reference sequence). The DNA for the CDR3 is TGTGCCTGGAGTACTAGGCGCTACGAGCAGTACTTC. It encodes CAWSTRRYEQYF.

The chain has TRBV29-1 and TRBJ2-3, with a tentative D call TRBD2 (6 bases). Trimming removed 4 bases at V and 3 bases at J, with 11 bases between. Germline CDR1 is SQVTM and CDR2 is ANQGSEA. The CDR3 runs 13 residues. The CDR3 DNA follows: TGCAGCGTTGGGACGGGGAGGACAGATACGCAGTATTTT. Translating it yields CSVGTGRTDTQYF.

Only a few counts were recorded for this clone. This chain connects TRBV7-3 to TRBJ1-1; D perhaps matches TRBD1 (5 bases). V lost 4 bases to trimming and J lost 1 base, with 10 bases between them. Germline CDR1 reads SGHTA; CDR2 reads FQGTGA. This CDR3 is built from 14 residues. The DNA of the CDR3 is TGTGCCAGCAGCTCCCTCGGGGGGAACACTGAAGCTTTCTTT. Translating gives CASSSLGGNTEAFF.

The CDR3 bases are TGTGCCAGCAGCCCAGGGAACACCGGGGAGCTGTTTTTT. Encoded protein: CASSPGNTGELFF. J is TRBJ2-2 and V is TRBV5-6; D call uncertain. Trimming took off 4 bases at V and 1 base at J, with 5 bases between the two ends. From germline, CDR1 is SGHDT and CDR2 YYEEEE. This CDR3 contains 13 residues.

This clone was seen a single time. The CDR3 sequence: CASNRESFTDTQYF. The CDR3 DNA is TGCGCCAGCAACCGGGAGTCATTCACAGATACGCAGTATTTT. This chain joins TRBV5-1 and TRBJ2-3; D may be TRBD2 (6 bases). The germline V and J ends were trimmed by 6 bases and 2 bases, with 13 bases remaining between them. The CDR3 is 14 amino acids. Germline V lookup: CDR1 SGHRS, CDR2 YFSETQ.

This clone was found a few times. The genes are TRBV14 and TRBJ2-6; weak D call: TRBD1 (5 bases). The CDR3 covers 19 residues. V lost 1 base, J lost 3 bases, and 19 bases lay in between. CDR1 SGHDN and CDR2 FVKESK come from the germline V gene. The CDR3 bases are TGTGCCAGCAGCCAAGCCCAGCAAATCCTGGGGCTTGGGGCCAACGTCCTGACTTTC. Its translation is CASSQAQQILGLGANVLTF. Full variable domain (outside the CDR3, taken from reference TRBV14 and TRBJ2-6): EAGVTQFPSHSVIEKGQTVTLRCDPISGHDNLYWYRRVMGKEIKFLLHFVKESKQDESGMPNNRFLAERTGGTYSTLKVQPAELEDSGVYFCASSQAQQILGLGANVLTFGAGSRLTVL.

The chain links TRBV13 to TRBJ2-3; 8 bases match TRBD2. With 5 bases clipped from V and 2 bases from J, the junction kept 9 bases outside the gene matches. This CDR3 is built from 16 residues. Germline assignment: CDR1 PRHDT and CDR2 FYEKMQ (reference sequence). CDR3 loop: CASSPGQREFTDTQYF. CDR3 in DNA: TGTGCCAGCAGCCCCGGTCAGCGGGAGTTCACAGATACGCAGTATTTT.

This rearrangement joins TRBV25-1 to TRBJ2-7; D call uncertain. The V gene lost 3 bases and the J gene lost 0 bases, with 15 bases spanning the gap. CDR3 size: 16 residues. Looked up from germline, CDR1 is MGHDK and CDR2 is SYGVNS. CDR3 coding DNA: TGTGCCAGCAGTGACCTCGGGCTTATGAGCTCCTACGAGCAGTACTTC. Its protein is CASSDLGLMSSYEQYF.

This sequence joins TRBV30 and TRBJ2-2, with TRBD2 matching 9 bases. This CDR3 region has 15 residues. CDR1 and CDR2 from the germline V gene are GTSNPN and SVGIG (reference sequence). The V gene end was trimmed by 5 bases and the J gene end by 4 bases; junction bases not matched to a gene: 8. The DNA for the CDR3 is TGTGCCTGGGAACGCGGGGGGGCCGGCACCGGGGAGCTGTTTTTT. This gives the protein CAWERGGAGTGELFF.

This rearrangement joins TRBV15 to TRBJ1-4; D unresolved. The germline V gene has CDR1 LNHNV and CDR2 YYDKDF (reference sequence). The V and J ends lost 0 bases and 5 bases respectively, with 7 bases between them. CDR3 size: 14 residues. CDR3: CATSRDWQNEKLFF. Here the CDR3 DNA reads TGTGCCACCAGCAGAGATTGGCAGAATGAAAAACTGTTTTTT.

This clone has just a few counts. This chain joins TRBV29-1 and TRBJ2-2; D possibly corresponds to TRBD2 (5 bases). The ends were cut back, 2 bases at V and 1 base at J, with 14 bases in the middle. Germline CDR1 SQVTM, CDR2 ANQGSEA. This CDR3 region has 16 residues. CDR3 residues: CSVEFPRRRNTGELFF. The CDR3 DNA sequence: TGCAGCGTTGAATTCCCCAGGAGGAGGAACACCGGGGAGCTGTTTTTT.